These 17 T cell receptor beta chains were sequenced from one sample in a study of human versus mouse CDR3 diversity and MHC coevolution. Libraries were prepared by immunoSEQ multiplex PCR; TCRdb keeps only in-frame clonotypes and omits some of them. The table records 86,000 or so clones, over 85% of them present only once. The sequencing input was naive CD4+ T cells from blood. Subset described: CD45RO-negative CD62L-positive naive CD4 T cells. Every receptor here comes from a person aged 25 to 69 in good health.

The V call is TRBV7-3, the J call TRBJ2-1; the D is unclear. V was clipped by 0 bases and J by 2 bases, with 8 bases between them. The CDR3 sequence is 15 residues long. CDR1 and CDR2 from the germline V gene are SGHTA and FQGTGA. The chain's CDR3 is CASSLTRPPYNEQFF. Written as DNA, the CDR3 is TGTGCCAGCAGCTTAACGAGGCCGCCCTACAATGAGCAGTTCTTC. Looking up the rest from reference TRBV7-3 and TRBJ2-1 gives the full variable domain: GAGVSQTPSNKVTEKGKYVELRCDPISGHTALYWYRQSLGQGPEFLIYFQGTGAADDSGLPNDRFFAVRPEGSVSTLKIQRTERGDSAVYLCASSLTRPPYNEQFFGPGTRLTVL.

Remarks on this clone: A junction boundary mismatches the germline segment, possibly from a read error. V gene TRBV7-7 combines with J gene TRBJ2-2, with TRBD2 matching 8 bases. Germline V gives CDR1 SSHAT, CDR2 FNYEAQ (reference sequence). The CDR3 is 17 amino acids. The CDR3 loop is CASSLEGGSGAAGELFF. DNA of the CDR3: TGTGCTAGCAGCTTAGAGGGCGGTAGCGGGGCCGCCGGGGAGCTGTTTTTT.

Turning to this clone: Relative to the germline gene, one junction end is altered; a read error may explain this. V gene TRBV6-1 combines with J gene TRBJ2-4; 9 nucleotides line up with TRBD2. The CDR3 is made up of 21 amino acids. Germline CDR1 MNHNS, CDR2 SASEGT. The CDR3 loop is CASREGTPGLAESRAKNIQYF. The CDR3 nucleotides read TGTGCCAGCAGGGAAGGCACCCCGGGACTAGCCGAGTCGAGAGCCAAAAACATTCAGTACTTC.

The chain combines TRBV5-1 with TRBJ2-1, with 9 positions matching TRBD2. Germline assignment: CDR1 SGHRS and CDR2 YFSETQ. The length of the CDR3 is 17 residues. The trim removed 4 bases at V and 8 bases at J, leaving 16 bases unmatched. CDR3 bases: TGCGCCAGCAGCCTCCCCCTGCCTAGCGGGATGGTGGATGAGCAGTTCTTC. It is translated as CASSLPLPSGMVDEQFF.

The genes are TRBV18 and TRBJ1-1; D not certain. The CDR3 loop spans 14 amino acids. Trimming pared 1 base from V and 1 base from J, leaving 7 bases between. Germline-derived CDR1 and CDR2 are KGHSH and LQKENI. The CDR3 bases are TGTGCCAGCTCACCACAGGCGGGGAACACTGAAGCTTTCTTT. The encoded protein is CASSPQAGNTEAFF.

The rearrangement joins TRBV5-8 to TRBJ1-2; D call uncertain. Germline lookup yields CDR1 SGHTS and CDR2 YDEGEE. The CDR3 is made up of 11 amino acids. The V end lost 4 bases, the J end lost 4 bases, and 5 bases lay between the germline ends. The DNA for the CDR3 is TGTGCCAGCAGCCCGAGCTATGGCTACACCTTC. Amino acids: CASSPSYGYTF.

The rearrangement uses TRBV7-2 and TRBJ1-2, with 10 bases lining up with TRBD1. The CDR3 loop spans 14 amino acids. Per germline, CDR1 SGHTA and CDR2 FQGNSA. The V gene end was trimmed by 3 bases and the J gene end by 2 bases; junction bases not matched to a gene: 0. CDR3 region: CASSLDRGNYGYTF. CDR3 sequence (DNA): TGTGCCAGCAGCTTGGACAGGGGGAACTATGGCTACACCTTC. Based on the CDR3 plus reference TRBV7-2 and TRBJ1-2, the full variable domain is GAGVSQSPSNKVTEKGKDVELRCDPISGHTALYWYRQSLGQGLEFLIYFQGNSAPDKSGLPSDRFSAERTGGSVSTLTIQRTQQEDSAVYLCASSLDRGNYGYTFGSGTRLTVV.

J is TRBJ1-2 and V is TRBV19, with D possibly being TRBD1 (5 bases). Germline V lookup: CDR1 LNHDA, CDR2 SQIVND (reference sequence). The CDR3 runs 14 residues. V lost 5 bases to trimming and J lost 4 bases, with 14 bases between them. CDR3: CASSGGARSYGYTF. CDR3 nucleotide sequence: TGTGCCAGTAGTGGAGGGGCGCGTAGCTATGGCTACACCTTC.

The DNA of the CDR3 is TGTGCCAGCAGCTTGGAGGGGGTCGGGGAGCTGTTTTTT. This translates into CASSLEGVGELFF. This sequence joins TRBV5-5 and TRBJ2-2; tentative D call: TRBD1 (6 bases). Germline assignment: CDR1 SGHKS and CDR2 YYEKEE (reference sequence). The CDR3 spans 13 residues. Trimming removed 0 bases at V and 7 bases at J, with 7 bases between.

The V and J genes are TRBV15 and TRBJ1-5; 8 nucleotides agree with TRBD1. J gave up 6 bases and V 4 bases, and 11 bases lay outside the gene matches. CDR1 is LNHNV and CDR2 is YYDKDF in the germline V gene (reference sequence). The CDR3 is made up of 16 amino acids. The CDR3 DNA reads as TGTGCCACCAGCAAAAGACAGGGGTTTTTCAGTCAGCCCCAGCATTTT. This encodes CATSKRQGFFSQPQHF.

The rearrangement links TRBV5-4 to TRBJ2-5; TRBD2 aligns across 7 bases. The ends lost 2 bases at V and 5 bases at J; junction bases unmatched: 12. Per germline, CDR1 SGHNT and CDR2 YYREEE (reference sequence). The CDR3 is made up of 16 amino acids. The CDR3: CASSFPPGLKVETQYF. The CDR3 DNA follows: TGTGCCAGCAGCTTCCCCCCGGGACTAAAGGTGGAGACCCAGTACTTC.

The V gene is TRBV7-3, the J gene TRBJ1-1, with D maybe TRBD1 (6 bases). The CDR3 is made up of 13 amino acids. The germline V gene encodes CDR1 SGHTA and CDR2 FQGTGA. Trimming cost V 5 bases and J 1 base, with 8 bases left between them. The CDR3 here is CASSQGGNTEAFF. In DNA, the CDR3 is TGTGCCAGCAGCCAAGGGGGGAACACTGAAGCTTTCTTT.

Here the CDR3 reads CASSLTGQGLHEQFF. CDR3 nucleotide sequence: TGTGCCAGCAGCTTGACGGGACAGGGCCTACATGAGCAGTTCTTC. The gene calls are TRBV7-6 and TRBJ2-1; 9 nucleotides agree with TRBD1. The V gene end was trimmed by 3 bases and the J gene end by 8 bases; junction bases not matched to a gene: 8. Germline lookup yields CDR1 SGHVS and CDR2 FNYEAQ. This CDR3 region has 15 residues.

This clone was counted only a few times. The V call is TRBV6-5, the J call TRBJ1-5; D ambiguous. Germline V gene sequence: CDR1 MNHEY, CDR2 SVGAGI. This CDR3 contains 15 residues. The ends were cut back, 4 bases at V and 0 bases at J, with 10 bases in the middle. Here the CDR3 reads CASSSYSFSNQPQHF. Written as DNA, the CDR3 is TGTGCCAGCAGTTCGTACTCGTTTAGCAATCAGCCCCAGCATTTT.

The V gene is TRBV4-2, the J gene TRBJ2-7; 10 nucleotides align to TRBD2. Germline-derived CDR1 and CDR2 are LGHNA and YNFKEQ. With V trimmed by 1 base and J by 4 bases, 13 bases remained unmatched. The CDR3 spans 18 residues. CDR3 nucleotides: TGTGCCAGCAGCCAAGGGGACCAGCGGGGGGGCCTGAGGTACGAGCAGTACTTC. Translation gives CASSQGDQRGGLRYEQYF.

The genes are TRBV19 and TRBJ2-2, with a tentative D call TRBD1 (6 bases). Germline V gene data show CDR1 as LNHDA and CDR2 as SQIVND (reference sequence). The CDR3 has 13 residues. V lost 7 bases, J lost 4 bases, and 10 bases lay in between. In nucleotides, the CDR3 is TGTGCCAGTATAACAGGGCCCACCGGGGAGCTGTTTTTT. It codes for CASITGPTGELFF.

The rearrangement links TRBV7-9 to TRBJ1-1; 8 nucleotides agree with TRBD1. The CDR3 runs to 16 residues. Germline assignment: CDR1 SEHNR and CDR2 FQNEAQ (reference sequence). Germline trimming cut 5 bases from V and 1 base from J; bases unmatched to any gene: 9. CDR3 in amino acids: CASSEDRVPRNTEAFF. The CDR3 DNA reads TGTGCCAGCAGCGAGGACAGGGTACCCCGGAACACTGAAGCTTTCTTT.